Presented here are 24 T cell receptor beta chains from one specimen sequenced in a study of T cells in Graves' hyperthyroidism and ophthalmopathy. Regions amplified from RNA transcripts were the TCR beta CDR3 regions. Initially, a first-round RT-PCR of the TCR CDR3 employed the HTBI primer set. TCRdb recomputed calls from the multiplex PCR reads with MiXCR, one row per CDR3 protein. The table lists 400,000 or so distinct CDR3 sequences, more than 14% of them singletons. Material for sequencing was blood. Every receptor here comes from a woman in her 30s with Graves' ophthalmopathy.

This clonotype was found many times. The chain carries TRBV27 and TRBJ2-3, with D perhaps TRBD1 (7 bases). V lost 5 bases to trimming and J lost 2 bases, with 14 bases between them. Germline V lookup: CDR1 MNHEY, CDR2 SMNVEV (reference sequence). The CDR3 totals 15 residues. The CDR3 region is CASSPGGRPTDTQYF. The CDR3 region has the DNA TGTGCCAGCAGTCCAGGGGGGCGGCCCACAGATACGCAGTATTTT.

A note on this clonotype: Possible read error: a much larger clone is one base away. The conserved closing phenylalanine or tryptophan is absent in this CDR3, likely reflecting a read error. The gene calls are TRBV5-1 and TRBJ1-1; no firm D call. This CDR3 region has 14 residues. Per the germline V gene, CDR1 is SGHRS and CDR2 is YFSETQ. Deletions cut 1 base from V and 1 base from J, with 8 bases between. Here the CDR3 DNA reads TGCGCCAGCAGCTTGTTGTCCAGGAACACTGAAGCTTTCCTT. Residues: CASSLLSRNTEAFL.

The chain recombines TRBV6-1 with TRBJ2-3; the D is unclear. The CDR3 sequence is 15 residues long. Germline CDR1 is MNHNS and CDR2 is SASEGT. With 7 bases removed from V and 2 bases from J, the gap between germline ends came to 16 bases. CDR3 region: CASKVKENPTDTQYF. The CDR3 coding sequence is TGTGCCAGCAAGGTGAAGGAAAATCCCACAGATACGCAGTATTTT.

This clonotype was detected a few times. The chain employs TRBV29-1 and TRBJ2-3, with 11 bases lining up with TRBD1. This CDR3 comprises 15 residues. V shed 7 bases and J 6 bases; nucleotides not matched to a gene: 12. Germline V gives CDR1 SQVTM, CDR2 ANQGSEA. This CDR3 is CSAGDRGTSMDTQYF. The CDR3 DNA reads TGCAGCGCCGGGGACAGGGGGACTAGCATGGATACGCAGTATTTT.

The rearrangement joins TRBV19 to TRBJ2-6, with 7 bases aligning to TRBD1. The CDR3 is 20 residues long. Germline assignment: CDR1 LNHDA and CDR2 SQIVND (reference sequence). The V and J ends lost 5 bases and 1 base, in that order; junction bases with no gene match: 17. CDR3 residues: CASSWAGPGQIKSGANVLTF. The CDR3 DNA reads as TGTGCCAGTAGTTGGGCCGGGCCGGGACAGATAAAATCTGGGGCCAACGTCCTGACTTTC.

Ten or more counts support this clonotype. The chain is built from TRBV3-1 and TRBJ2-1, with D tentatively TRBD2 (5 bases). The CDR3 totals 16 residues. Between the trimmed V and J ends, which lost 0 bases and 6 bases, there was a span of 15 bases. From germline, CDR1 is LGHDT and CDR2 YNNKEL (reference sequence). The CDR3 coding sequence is TGTGCCAGCAGCCAAGATCCTAGCTCCTCGATCAATGAGCAGTTCTTC. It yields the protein CASSQDPSSSINEQFF.

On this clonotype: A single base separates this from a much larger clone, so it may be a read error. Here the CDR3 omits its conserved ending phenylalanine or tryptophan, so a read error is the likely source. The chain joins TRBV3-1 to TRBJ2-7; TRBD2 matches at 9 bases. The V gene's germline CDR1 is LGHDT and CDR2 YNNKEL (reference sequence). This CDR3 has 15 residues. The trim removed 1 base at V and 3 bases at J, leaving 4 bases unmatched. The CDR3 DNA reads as TGTGCCAGCAGCCAAGTTGCGGGGGGGCTCTACGAGCAGTACTCC. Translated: CASSQVAGGLYEQYS.

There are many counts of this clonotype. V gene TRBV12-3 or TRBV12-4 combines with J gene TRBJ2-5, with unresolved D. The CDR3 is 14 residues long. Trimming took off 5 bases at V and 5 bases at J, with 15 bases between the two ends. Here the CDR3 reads CASSPQSVGETQYF. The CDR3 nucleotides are TGTGCCAGCAGTCCGCAGAGCGTCGGGGAGACCCAGTACTTC.

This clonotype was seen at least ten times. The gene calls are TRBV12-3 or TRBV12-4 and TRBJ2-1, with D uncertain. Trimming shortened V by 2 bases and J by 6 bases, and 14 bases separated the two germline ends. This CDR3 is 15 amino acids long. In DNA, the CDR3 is TGTGCCAGCAGTTTATTGCCAGACCCACGCAATGAGCAGTTCTTC. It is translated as CASSLLPDPRNEQFF.

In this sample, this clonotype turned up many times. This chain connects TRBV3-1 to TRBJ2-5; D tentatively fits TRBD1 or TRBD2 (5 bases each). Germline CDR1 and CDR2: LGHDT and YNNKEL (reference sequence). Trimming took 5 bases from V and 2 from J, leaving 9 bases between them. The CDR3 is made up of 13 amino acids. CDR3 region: CASSSEGQETQYF. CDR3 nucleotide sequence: TGTGCCAGCAGCTCCGAGGGGCAAGAGACCCAGTACTTC.

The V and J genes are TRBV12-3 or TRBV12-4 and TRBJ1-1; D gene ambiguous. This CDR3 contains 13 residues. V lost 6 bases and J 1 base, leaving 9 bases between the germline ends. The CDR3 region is CASSSMRNTEAFF. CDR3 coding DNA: TGTGCCAGCAGCTCGATGCGGAACACTGAAGCTTTCTTT.

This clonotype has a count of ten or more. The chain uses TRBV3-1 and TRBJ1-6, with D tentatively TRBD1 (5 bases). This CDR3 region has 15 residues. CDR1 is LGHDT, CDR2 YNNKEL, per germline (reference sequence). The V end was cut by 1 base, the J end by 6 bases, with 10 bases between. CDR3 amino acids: CASSQVRDANSPLHF. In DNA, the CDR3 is TGTGCCAGCAGCCAAGTTCGGGACGCTAATTCACCCCTCCACTTT.

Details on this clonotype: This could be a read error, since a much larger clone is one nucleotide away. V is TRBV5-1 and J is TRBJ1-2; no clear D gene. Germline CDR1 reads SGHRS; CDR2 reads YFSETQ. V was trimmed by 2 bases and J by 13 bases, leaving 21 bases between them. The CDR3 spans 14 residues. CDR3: CASSLDGFRMAITF. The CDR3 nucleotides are TGCGCCAGCAGCTTAGATGGGTTTCGTATGGCTATCACCTTC.

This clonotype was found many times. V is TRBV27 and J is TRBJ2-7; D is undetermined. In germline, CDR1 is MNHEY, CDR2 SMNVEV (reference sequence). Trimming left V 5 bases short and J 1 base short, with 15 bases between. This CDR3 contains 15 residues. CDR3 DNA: TGTGCCAGCAGTCCCCGACGGAAAGATTCCTACGAGCAGTACTTC. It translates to CASSPRRKDSYEQYF.

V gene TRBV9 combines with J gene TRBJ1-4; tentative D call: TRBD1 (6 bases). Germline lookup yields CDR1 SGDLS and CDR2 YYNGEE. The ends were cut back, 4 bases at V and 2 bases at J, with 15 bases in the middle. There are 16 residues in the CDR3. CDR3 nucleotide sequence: TGTGCCAGCAGCCTAGGGGGGCTTGGGACTAATGAAAAACTGTTTTTT. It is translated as CASSLGGLGTNEKLFF.

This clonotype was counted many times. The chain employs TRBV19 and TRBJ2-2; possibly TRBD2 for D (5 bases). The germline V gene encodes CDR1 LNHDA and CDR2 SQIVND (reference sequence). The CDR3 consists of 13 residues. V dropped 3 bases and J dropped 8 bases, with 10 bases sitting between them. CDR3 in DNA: TGTGCCAGTAGTATTTCGACTACTGGGGAGCTGTTTTTT. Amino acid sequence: CASSISTTGELFF.

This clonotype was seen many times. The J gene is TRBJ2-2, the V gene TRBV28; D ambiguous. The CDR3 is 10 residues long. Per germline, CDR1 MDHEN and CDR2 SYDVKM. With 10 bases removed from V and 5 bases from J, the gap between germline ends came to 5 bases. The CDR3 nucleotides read TGTGCCACTTCGACCGGGGAGCTGTTTTTT. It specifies CATSTGELFF. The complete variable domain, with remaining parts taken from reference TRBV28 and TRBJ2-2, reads DVKVTQSSRYLVKRTGEKVFLECVQDMDHENMFWYRQDPGLGLRLIYFSYDVKMKEKGDIPEGYSVSREKKERFSLILESASTNQTSMYLCATSTGELFFGEGSRLTVL.

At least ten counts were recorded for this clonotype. CDR3 in DNA: TGCAGCGTTGAAGAGGTTTTGACTGAAGCTTTCTTT. Protein product: CSVEEVLTEAFF. V gene TRBV29-1 combines with J gene TRBJ1-1; the D is unclear. This CDR3 region has 12 residues. V was trimmed by 0 bases and J by 5 bases, leaving 7 bases between them. The germline CDR1 and CDR2 sequences are SQVTM and ANQGSEA.

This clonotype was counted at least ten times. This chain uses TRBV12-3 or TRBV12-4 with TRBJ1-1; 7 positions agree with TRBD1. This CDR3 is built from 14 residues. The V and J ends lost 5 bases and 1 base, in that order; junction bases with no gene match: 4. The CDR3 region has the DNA TGTGCCAGCAGTATACACAGGGGGAACACTGAAGCTTTCTTT. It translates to CASSIHRGNTEAFF.

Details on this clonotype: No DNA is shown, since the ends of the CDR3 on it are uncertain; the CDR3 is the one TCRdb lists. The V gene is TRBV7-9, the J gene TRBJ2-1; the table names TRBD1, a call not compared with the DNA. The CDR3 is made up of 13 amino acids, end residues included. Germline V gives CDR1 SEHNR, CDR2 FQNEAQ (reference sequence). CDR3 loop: CASSLFLWGAQFF.

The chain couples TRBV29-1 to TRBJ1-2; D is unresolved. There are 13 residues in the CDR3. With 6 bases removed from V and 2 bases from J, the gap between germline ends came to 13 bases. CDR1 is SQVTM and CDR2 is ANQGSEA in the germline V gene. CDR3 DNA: TGCAGCGTGCTACCCTGGGCGAACTATGGCTACACCTTC. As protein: CSVLPWANYGYTF.

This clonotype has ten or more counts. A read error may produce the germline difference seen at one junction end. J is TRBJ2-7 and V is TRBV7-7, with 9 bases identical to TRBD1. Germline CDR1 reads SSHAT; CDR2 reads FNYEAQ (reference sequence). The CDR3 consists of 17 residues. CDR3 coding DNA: TGTGCTAGCAGCAAGGAGGGACAGGGCCGAAGCTCCTACGAGCAGTACTTC. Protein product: CASSKEGQGRSSYEQYF.

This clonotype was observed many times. For the CDR3, the DNA is TGTGCCAGCAGTTGGTCTGGAACAACTAATGAAAAACTGTTTTTT. Its translation is CASSWSGTTNEKLFF. This rearrangement joins TRBV12-3 or TRBV12-4 to TRBJ1-4; D not certain. The V end lost 4 bases, the J end lost 0 bases, and 9 bases lay between the germline ends. This CDR3 has 15 amino acids.

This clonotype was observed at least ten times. The DNA for the CDR3 is TGTGCCAGCACCCGACATGTTAAAGAGACCCAGTACTTC. Translation gives CASTRHVKETQYF. The chain links TRBV6-1 to TRBJ2-5; D is undetermined. V was cut by 7 bases and J by 3 bases, with 12 bases left in between. Germline CDR1 MNHNS, CDR2 SASEGT. The CDR3 has 13 residues.